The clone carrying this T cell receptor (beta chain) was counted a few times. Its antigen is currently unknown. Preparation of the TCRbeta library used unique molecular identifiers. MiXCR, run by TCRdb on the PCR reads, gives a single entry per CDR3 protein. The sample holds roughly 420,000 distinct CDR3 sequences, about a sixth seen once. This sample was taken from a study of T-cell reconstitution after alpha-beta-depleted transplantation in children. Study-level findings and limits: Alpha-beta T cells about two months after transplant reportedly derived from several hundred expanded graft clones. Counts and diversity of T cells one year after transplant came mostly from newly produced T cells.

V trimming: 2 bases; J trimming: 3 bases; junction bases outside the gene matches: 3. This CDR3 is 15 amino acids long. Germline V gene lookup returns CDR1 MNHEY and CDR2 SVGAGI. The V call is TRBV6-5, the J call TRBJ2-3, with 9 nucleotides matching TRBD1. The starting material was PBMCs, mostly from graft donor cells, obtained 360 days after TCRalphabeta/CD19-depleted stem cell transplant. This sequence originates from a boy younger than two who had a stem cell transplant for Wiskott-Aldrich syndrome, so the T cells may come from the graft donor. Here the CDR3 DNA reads TGTGCCAGCAGTTACCTAGGGACAGGGACAGATACGCAGTATTTT. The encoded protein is CASSYLGTGTDTQYF.